This T cell receptor beta chain was captured in a study of T-cell memory formation after mild COVID-19. This clonotype was counted a few times. What it binds is unknown. cDNA libraries for TCR alpha and TCR beta, carrying sample barcodes and UMIs, came from 5'RACE with constant-segment primers. TCRdb processed the 5' RACE reads anew with MiXCR; each CDR3 protein has one entry. There are about 420,000 distinct CDR3 sequences in the sample; under 25% occur only once, and under 15% lies in the top ten. Regarding the study as a whole: Largely, contracting CD4+ clones fell within CM and EM, and contracting CD8+ clones within EMRA. There was no confirmation that second-wave clones peaking on day 37 were SARS-CoV-2 specific.

The sequence derives from an adult woman who had mild COVID-19 (a few samples of this study predate the infection). Cell type and time point are not known. Sequencing was done on a sample of PBMCs or a T cell subset sorted from them (not recorded which).

The CDR3 spells CASSQEERTAETQYF. CDR3 coding DNA: TGTGCCAGCAGCCAAGAAGAGAGGACCGCGGAGACCCAGTACTTC. The chain links TRBV4-2 to TRBJ2-5, with unresolved D. V was clipped by 0 bases and J by 5 bases, with 13 bases between them. The CDR3 runs to 15 residues. Germline CDR1 LGHNA, CDR2 YNFKEQ.